This entry is about one T cell receptor beta chain. Antigen unknown. This CDR3 has 13 amino acids. From germline, CDR1 is ENHRY and CDR2 SYGVKD. The ends were cut back, 4 bases at V and 5 bases at J, with 6 bases in the middle. These data originate in a study of shared clonotypes between healthy human individuals. Study as a whole: Each donor had three CD4 naive, three CD4 memory, two CD8 naive and one CD8 memory plate.

Study-wide findings and caveats: Naive subsets generally exceeded memory subsets in estimated richness. The naive CD4 repertoires of several donors were compared, and 5% to 6.5% of clonotypes were shared.

Under the authors' procedure: There were no quality scores in the junction-only immunoSEQ sequences, so filtering differed. Using immunoSEQ multiplex PCR, the repertoire was profiled, and TCRdb retains in-frame clones only, with some absent. The V and J calls and clone size were taken over from that table, and D and trimming were inferred from the DNA. The sample has about 2.4 million clones, approximately 90% seen once. V usage is TRBV10-3 and J usage is TRBJ1-6; perhaps TRBD1 as D (5 bases). The specimen was naive CD4+ T cells sorted from blood. Specified subset: CD45RA+ positively selected. The receptor comes from a man aged 18 to 35 in good health. The CDR3: CAISVTDNSPLHF. The CDR3 bases are TGTGCCATCAGTGTGACAGATAATTCACCCCTCCACTTT.